This T cell receptor beta chain derives from a study of cytomegalovirus exposure and HLA in healthy donors. The PCR made use of 60 Vbeta and 13 Jbeta primers. The data were produced by immunoSEQ multiplex PCR, yet TCRdb's version contains in-frame clones alone and is incomplete. The sample includes about 55,000 clones, about 57% of them seen just once. There are 14 residues in the CDR3. V lost 5 bases to trimming and J lost 7 bases; unmatched junction nucleotides: 7. Germline V gene data show CDR1 as SGHTA and CDR2 as FQGNSA. The sequence was obtained from a human donor in good health. Sequenced sample: PBMCs. The chain uses TRBV7-2 and TRBJ1-2; 10 bases line up with TRBD1. The CDR3: CASSTGTGAAGYTF. Written as DNA, the CDR3 is TGTGCCAGCAGCACCGGGACAGGGGCGGCTGGCTACACCTTC.